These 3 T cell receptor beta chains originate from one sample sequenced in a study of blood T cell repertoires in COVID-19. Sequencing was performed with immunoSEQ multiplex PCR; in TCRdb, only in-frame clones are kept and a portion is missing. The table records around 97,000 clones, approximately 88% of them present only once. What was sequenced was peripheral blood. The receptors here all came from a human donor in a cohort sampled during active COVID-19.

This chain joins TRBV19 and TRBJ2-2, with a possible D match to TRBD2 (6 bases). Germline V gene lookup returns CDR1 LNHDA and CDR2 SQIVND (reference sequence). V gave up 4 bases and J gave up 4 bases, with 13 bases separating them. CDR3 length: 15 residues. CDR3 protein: CASSTPGVITGELFF. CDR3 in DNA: TGTGCCAGTAGTACCCCGGGGGTGATCACCGGGGAGCTGTTTTTT.

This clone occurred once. CDR3 region: CASSQATSGGKREQFF. For the CDR3, the DNA is TGCGCCAGCAGCCAAGCCACTAGCGGGGGTAAACGTGAGCAGTTCTTC. The V gene is TRBV4-3, the J gene TRBJ2-1; 11 nucleotides align to TRBD2. The CDR3 covers 16 residues. The V segment lost 1 base and the J segment 9 bases; nucleotides outside the gene matches: 8. From germline, CDR1 is LGHNA and CDR2 YSLEER.

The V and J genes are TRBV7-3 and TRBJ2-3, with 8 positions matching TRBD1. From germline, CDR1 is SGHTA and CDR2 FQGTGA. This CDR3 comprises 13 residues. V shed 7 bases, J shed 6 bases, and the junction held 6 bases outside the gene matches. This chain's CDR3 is CASNQGASDTQYF. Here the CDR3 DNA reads TGTGCCAGCAACCAGGGGGCGTCGGATACGCAGTATTTT. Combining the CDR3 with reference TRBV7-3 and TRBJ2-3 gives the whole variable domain GAGVSQTPSNKVTEKGKYVELRCDPISGHTALYWYRQSLGQGPEFLIYFQGTGAADDSGLPNDRFFAVRPEGSVSTLKIQRTERGDSAVYLCASNQGASDTQYFGPGTRLTVL.